This T cell receptor (beta chain) originates from a study of blood T cells in healthy people across ages (dated by TCRdb to about 2015). As for the study more broadly: In model experiments, template switching captured about one uniquely barcoded TCR beta cDNA molecule for every two T cells. The study analyzed two additional independent replicas of 1 million unique cDNA reads from the same blood draw for two donors, one aged 18 to 30 and one aged 80 or older. Four age groups were formed from the donors: young (average approximately 15 years), middle-aged (approximately 39), aged (roughly 59) and long-lived (82). To avoid experimental bias, donors of different ages were spread randomly across the sequencing lanes. To track age-related changes in TCR beta repertoire diversity, the study relied on deep sequencing normalized with unique cDNA molecular identifiers. Overall study outcomes, separate from this receptor: Total diversity estimates from one million sequenced T cells were considered lower bounds and underestimates. Bulk unsorted PBMC profiling prevented conclusive comparison of naive and antigen-experienced compartments. The percentage of naive T cells measured by flow cytometry correlated strongly with observed TCR beta diversity. As age increased, observed TCR beta diversity per million T cells dropped in a roughly linear way, and a significant reduction was already evident by age approximately 40. Because the CMV infection status of the donors was unknown, age-related changes in expanded clonotypes may potentially have been confounded. Compared with the aged group, the long-lived group had more naive CD4+ T cells, fewer expanded clones and increased TCR diversity, suggesting age selection.

The V end loses 6 bases and the J end loses 9 bases, and a stretch of 17 bases separates them. There are 13 amino acids in the CDR3, from cysteine to phenylalanine inclusive. The entry retains the CDR3 DNA only, 39 bases that are in frame from base 1. In its sample, this clonotype was seen many times. The antigen it recognizes is unknown. Base quality data are lacking; no much larger clone is found one base away. The donors were about 40 Caucasian individuals from Russia, aged 6 to 90 years, who were systemically healthy. Roughly 10 milliliters of peripheral blood were collected from each donor into EDTA-treated Vacutainer tubes. Ficoll-Paque density-gradient centrifugation was used to isolate PBMCs, with at least 7 million per sample. Total RNA, at least 6 micrograms per sample, was extracted from PBMCs with Trizol reagent. For every donor, flow cytometry on a PBMC aliquot measured the percentage of naive CD45RAhigh/CD27high T cells.

To prepare the library, 5' RACE was applied. The sequencer was an Illumina HiSeq 2500. A second PCR of about 7 to 12 cycles was run with a J-beta primer mix and a sample-barcoded 5' primer. A unique molecular identifier was introduced onto each TCR beta cDNA molecule by a template-switch 5' adaptor carrying 12 random nucleotides. At least 2.5 million CDR3-containing paired-end reads were obtained from each sample. All of the RNA was converted into first-strand cDNA using the Mint cDNA synthesis kit, with a TRBC-specific oligonucleotide serving as the primer. All cDNA was treated with uracil-DNA glycosylase and then went through a first 18-cycle PCR with the universal primers M1SS and BC2_uni_R. Under the source paper's analysis protocol: For normalization, 1 million high-quality reads were randomly selected from each sample, with every read carrying a distinct molecular identifier. Reads sharing molecular identifiers were discarded rather than binned into consensus sequences. MiTCR, set to a Q25 quality threshold and the strictest error-elimination algorithm, was used for CDR3 identification, clonotype clustering and error correction. Lower-bound total TCR beta diversity was estimated with a nonparametric unseen species model using Euler transformation. Clones were called with MiXCR by TCRdb after fastp trimmed the public reads at Q25, and only in-frame beta chains were retained. Rows matching on CDR3 protein sequence are summarized as one entry with the most common DNA and genes. The V and J calls, along with clone size, are taken from TCRdb and not from the paper's own processing. The sample includes 650,000 to 1,000,000 distinct CDR3 sequences, with under 40% observed a single time. Of the sample, under 15% is held by the ten largest clones.

Sample: blood. Here the chain combines TRBV12-3 or TRBV12-4 and TRBJ1-2; the D region possibly corresponds to TRBD1 (6 bases align). The source is a man aged 18 to 30 in good health. Here is the DNA: TGTGCCAGCAGCACCCGGGCAGGGGATCGCTACACCTTC. It translates to CASSTRAGDRYTF.